A single sample gave rise to the 18 T cell receptor beta chains below, sequenced in a study of T cells after posttransplantation cyclophosphamide. Treatment was busulfan-fludarabine conditioning, a marrow graft, and cyclophosphamide on days +3 and +4. The method was immunoSEQ multiplex PCR; TCRdb's version includes in-frame clones alone and lacks a portion of them. The data show about 43,000 clones, about 90% seen once. The sequencing here drew on PBMCs, taken about 62 days after allogeneic stem cell transplant with posttransplant cyclophosphamide. The receptors derive from a male patient between 60 and 69 years old who received an allogeneic stem cell transplant from a related donor and was CMV-positive. A share of the T cells may be of graft donor origin.

This rearrangement joins TRBV11-2 to TRBJ2-1; 10 nucleotides align to TRBD2. Unmatched junction bases numbered 12, after V lost 2 bases and J lost 5 bases. Germline CDR1 is SGHAT and CDR2 is FQNNGV. CDR3 length equals 18 residues. The CDR3 protein is CASSLLGSGGLLNNEQFF. The CDR3 DNA is TGTGCCAGCAGCTTATTGGGTAGCGGGGGGCTGCTTAACAATGAGCAGTTCTTC. The whole variable domain, remainder taken from reference TRBV11-2 and TRBJ2-1, is EAGVAQSPRYKIIEKRQSVAFWCNPISGHATLYWYQQILGQGPKLLIQFQNNGVVDDSQLPKDRFSAERLKGVDSTLKIQPAKLEDSAVYLCASSLLGSGGLLNNEQFFGPGTRLTVL.

This rearrangement joins TRBV4-1 to TRBJ1-2, with D tentatively TRBD1 (5 bases). The germline V and J ends were trimmed by 1 base and 7 bases, with 10 bases remaining between them. Germline CDR1 reads MGHRA; CDR2 reads YSYEKL. CDR3 length: 13 amino acids. CDR3 protein: CASSQVVGGGYTF. The CDR3 DNA reads TGCGCCAGCAGCCAAGTCGTGGGGGGTGGCTACACCTTC.

V is TRBV18 and J is TRBJ2-7, with 7 bases aligning to TRBD1. The CDR3 is 13 residues long. The V and J ends lost 2 bases and 6 bases, in that order; junction bases with no gene match: 4. CDR1 is KGHSH, CDR2 LQKENI, per germline. As DNA, the CDR3 is TGTGCCAGCTCACCAACCAGGGGGTTCGAGCAGTACTTC. Its protein is CASSPTRGFEQYF.

The count of this clone is one. This chain uses TRBV14 with TRBJ2-1, with a possible D match to TRBD2 (5 bases). V dropped 1 base and J dropped 14 bases, with 12 bases sitting between them. Germline loops: CDR1 SGHDN, CDR2 FVKESK. The CDR3 is 12 amino acids. As DNA, the CDR3 is TGTGCCAGCAGCCAAGTGATGGGAGAGGAGTTCTTC. It specifies CASSQVMGEEFF.

The chain couples TRBV9 to TRBJ2-5, with 9 positions matching TRBD2. The CDR3 length is 14 residues. V lost 2 bases and J lost 4; bases outside the gene matches: 3. Germline loops: CDR1 SGDLS, CDR2 YYNGEE. CDR3 DNA: TGTGCCAGCAGCGTTAGCGGGGGCGGAGAGACCCAGTACTTC. This gives the protein CASSVSGGGETQYF. Using reference TRBV9 and TRBJ2-5 for the parts outside the CDR3, the full variable domain is DSGVTQTPKHLITATGQRVTLRCSPRSGDLSVYWYQQSLDQGLQFLIQYYNGEERAKGNILERFSAQQFPDLHSELNLSSLELGDSALYFCASSVSGGGETQYFGPGTRLLVL.

This rearrangement joins TRBV6-5 to TRBJ1-5; D is undetermined. The CDR3 is 13 residues long. The ends were cut back, 6 bases at V and 3 bases at J, with 9 bases in the middle. Germline V gene sequence: CDR1 MNHEY, CDR2 SVGAGI. Written as DNA, the CDR3 is TGTGCCAGCAGCAACAGAGACAATCAGCCCCAGCATTTT. It is translated as CASSNRDNQPQHF.

The rearrangement links TRBV6-4 to TRBJ1-1; TRBD1 agrees at 7 bases. CDR3 size: 15 residues. Germline values: CDR1 MRHNA, CDR2 SNTAGT. The ends lost 0 bases at V and 9 bases at J; junction bases unmatched: 10. The CDR3 protein is CASSDSPLGQTKAFF. The CDR3 nucleotides read TGTGCCAGCAGTGACTCACCTTTGGGACAGACAAAAGCTTTCTTT.

The chain uses TRBV2 and TRBJ1-1; tentatively, D is TRBD1 (6 bases). V lost 8 bases to trimming and J lost 4 bases, with 11 bases between them. The CDR3 sequence is 12 residues long. Germline CDR1 is SNHLY and CDR2 is FYNNEI. The CDR3 coding sequence is TGTGCCAGCGCCAGGGGATCCACTGAAGCTTTCTTT. Protein: CASARGSTEAFF.

J is TRBJ1-5 and V is TRBV11-2, with D possibly TRBD1 on 6 matching bases. Germline V gene sequence: CDR1 SGHAT, CDR2 FQNNGV. Trimming removed 5 bases from V and 0 bases from J, with 17 bases in between. The CDR3 covers 17 residues. The CDR3 DNA reads as TGTGCCAGCAGCCCCACCGGACAGCCTTATAGCAATCAGCCCCAGCATTTT. It codes for CASSPTGQPYSNQPQHF.

The chain uses TRBV5-6 and TRBJ2-7; possible D gene TRBD1, 6 bases. V was clipped by 0 bases and J by 11 bases, with 12 bases between them. The CDR3 extends over 12 amino acids. Germline loops: CDR1 SGHDT, CDR2 YYEEEE. This chain's CDR3 is CASSLGVRGKYF. CDR3 nucleotide sequence: TGTGCCAGCAGCTTGGGGGTCAGGGGAAAGTACTTC.

The rearrangement joins TRBV5-4 to TRBJ2-3; tentative D call: TRBD2 (6 bases). V was cut by 7 bases and J by 3 bases, with 12 bases left in between. The CDR3 sequence is 13 residues long. Looked up from germline, CDR1 is SGHNT and CDR2 is YYREEE (reference sequence). The CDR3 bases are TGTGCCAGCGCGGGGAGAGGGACAGATACGCAGTATTTT. Its protein is CASAGRGTDTQYF.

This rearrangement joins TRBV27 to TRBJ1-6, with D possibly TRBD1 on 6 matching bases. V was clipped by 3 bases and J by 15 bases, with 18 bases between them. CDR1 and CDR2 from the germline V gene are MNHEY and SMNVEV (reference sequence). The CDR3 is 14 residues long. CDR3 nucleotides: TGTGCCAGCAGTTTGGGGTTGGGGACACTTCACCTCCACTTT. Translating gives CASSLGLGTLHLHF.

This clone was observed a single time. The chain uses TRBV28 and TRBJ1-1; D is perhaps TRBD1 (5 bases). The CDR3 runs 13 residues. Deletions cut 3 bases from V and 7 bases from J, with 12 bases between. The germline CDR1 and CDR2 sequences are MDHEN and SYDVKM. Here the CDR3 reads CASSFAGGGEAFF. The CDR3 bases are TGTGCCAGCAGTTTTGCGGGGGGGGGTGAAGCTTTCTTT.

The CDR3 loop is CASSPPSGSPYGYTF. CDR3 sequence (DNA): TGTGCCAGCAGCCCCCCTTCGGGATCCCCCTATGGCTACACCTTC. The gene calls are TRBV13 and TRBJ1-2, with D unresolved. Germline CDR1 reads PRHDT; CDR2 reads FYEKMQ (reference sequence). The CDR3 has 15 amino acids. With 5 bases removed from V and 4 bases from J, the gap between germline ends came to 17 bases.

The gene calls are TRBV29-1 and TRBJ1-6; a possible D gene is TRBD1 (6 bases). V shed 6 bases and J shed 9 bases, with 15 bases lying between them. The germline gives CDR1 SQVTM, CDR2 ANQGSEA. The CDR3 has 13 residues. In DNA, the CDR3 is TGCAGCGTCCACAGGGAGGGTAGTTCACCCCTCCACTTT. It specifies CSVHREGSSPLHF.

This clone was recorded once. V gene TRBV4-1 combines with J gene TRBJ2-1; TRBD2 agrees at 8 bases. Germline CDR1 is MGHRA and CDR2 is YSYEKL. V trimming: 3 bases; J trimming: 3 bases; junction bases outside the gene matches: 10. CDR3 length: 17 residues. The chain's CDR3 is CASSQFSSGADYNEQFF. The CDR3 coding sequence is TGCGCCAGCAGCCAGTTCAGTAGCGGGGCCGACTACAATGAGCAGTTCTTC.

This clone has only one observation. The chain has TRBV29-1 and TRBJ2-5; D gene uncertain. Trimming pared 7 bases from V and 1 base from J, leaving 10 bases between. Germline lookup yields CDR1 SQVTM and CDR2 ANQGSEA. This CDR3 has 12 residues. The CDR3 nucleotides are TGCAGCGCCCATTCCGGCCAAGAGACCCAGTACTTC. Its translation is CSAHSGQETQYF.

This rearrangement joins TRBV11-2 to TRBJ2-3, with D uncertain. In germline, CDR1 is SGHAT, CDR2 FQNNGV. The CDR3 consists of 15 residues. The V gene lost 0 bases and the J gene lost 4 bases, with 11 bases spanning the gap. This CDR3 reads CASSLEPAQSDTQYF. The CDR3 DNA reads TGTGCCAGCAGCTTAGAGCCAGCACAGTCAGATACGCAGTATTTT.